This TCR beta chain appears in the sequencing data of a study of cytomegalovirus exposure and HLA in healthy donors. CDR3 size: 13 residues. Per germline, CDR1 MNHEY and CDR2 SMNVEV (reference sequence). V was cut by 3 bases and J by 4 bases, with 10 bases left in between. The PCR made use of 60 Vbeta and 13 Jbeta primers. TCRdb's table, derived via immunoSEQ multiplex PCR, lists solely in-frame clones and lacks some. The sample contains hundreds of thousands of clones, roughly 91% of which appear only once. The donors were healthy bone marrow donors. Sequenced material: PBMCs. The J gene is TRBJ2-7, the V gene TRBV27; D uncertain. The TCR was taken from a woman between 18 and 29 years old in good health and CMV-seronegative. The CDR3 is CASSFLVEYEQYF. CDR3 nucleotides: TGTGCCAGCAGTTTCCTTGTAGAATACGAGCAGTACTTC.